One and the same sample provided the 20 T cell receptor beta chains below, sequenced in a study of blood T cell repertoires in COVID-19. TCRdb keeps only in-frame clones here, not all; method: immunoSEQ multiplex PCR. The data show roughly 200,000 clones, roughly 87% seen once. The source material was peripheral blood. These receptors were collected from a woman between 18 and 29 years old who had recovered from COVID-19.

V gene TRBV5-1 combines with J gene TRBJ2-2; 9 positions match TRBD2. Per germline, CDR1 SGHRS and CDR2 YFSETQ. Losses at the gene ends were 3 bases for V and 5 bases for J; bases not matched to a gene: 8. The CDR3 loop spans 16 amino acids. The CDR3 loop reads CASSSTPGLATGELFF. The CDR3 region has the DNA TGCGCCAGCAGCTCAACACCGGGACTAGCAACCGGGGAGCTGTTTTTT.

The chain couples TRBV7-9 to TRBJ2-1, with no clear D. CDR3 length: 12 residues. Germline V gene data show CDR1 as SEHNR and CDR2 as FQNEAQ (reference sequence). The V end was cut by 0 bases, the J end by 9 bases, with 6 bases between. The CDR3: CASSLARPEQFF. CDR3 DNA: TGTGCCAGCAGCTTAGCGCGCCCTGAGCAGTTCTTC.

The chain combines TRBV5-4 with TRBJ2-3, with D possibly TRBD2 on 6 matching bases. Germline assignment: CDR1 SGHNT and CDR2 YYREEE (reference sequence). This CDR3 spans 17 amino acids. The germline V and J ends were trimmed by 4 bases and 2 bases, with 20 bases remaining between them. In nucleotides, the CDR3 is TGTGCCAGCAGCGGAACGTTGGGACTCATTAACACAGATACGCAGTATTTT. Its protein is CASSGTLGLINTDTQYF.

This CDR3 reads CASIPGQGAKEGYTF. Here the CDR3 DNA reads TGTGCCAGCATCCCAGGACAGGGGGCAAAAGAGGGCTACACCTTC. The chain carries TRBV9 and TRBJ1-2; 11 bases match TRBD1. In germline, CDR1 is SGDLS, CDR2 YYNGEE. The CDR3 totals 15 residues. With 6 bases clipped from V and 8 bases from J, the junction kept 12 bases outside the gene matches.

This clone appeared a single time. The chain joins TRBV10-3 to TRBJ1-2, with 8 bases aligning to TRBD1. The length of the CDR3 is 15 residues. Germline CDR1 is ENHRY and CDR2 is SYGVKD. The J segment lost 6 bases and the V segment lost 10 bases, leaving 16 bases of the junction unmatched. Here the CDR3 DNA reads TGTGCCACGGGACAGGAGGCGAGACTATTTCATGGCTACACCTTC. It encodes CATGQEARLFHGYTF.

The gene calls are TRBV29-1 and TRBJ2-2, with a tentative D call TRBD1 (6 bases). Germline CDR1 reads SQVTM; CDR2 reads ANQGSEA. CDR3 length: 12 amino acids. V was shortened by 4 bases and J by 7 bases, with 10 bases between the two germline ends. CDR3 DNA: TGCAGCGTTGGGAGAGGGGGCGGGGAGCTGTTTTTT. Its protein is CSVGRGGGELFF.

The CDR3 region has the DNA TGTGCCACCAAGGGGACTCAGGGAATTGTGGGGGGGAGCGAGCAGTACTTC. Amino acid sequence: CATKGTQGIVGGSEQYF. The rearrangement joins TRBV10-3 to TRBJ2-7, with 7 bases that match TRBD2. Per the germline V gene, CDR1 is ENHRY and CDR2 is SYGVKD. J gave up 6 bases and V 10 bases, and 24 bases lay outside the gene matches. The CDR3 is 17 amino acids.

The chain carries TRBV30 and TRBJ2-7; 8 nucleotides match TRBD2. V shed 5 bases, J shed 12 bases, and the junction held 9 bases outside the gene matches. Germline V gene data show CDR1 as GTSNPN and CDR2 as SVGIG (reference sequence). The CDR3 is made up of 11 amino acids. For the CDR3, the DNA is TGTGCCTGGTCGGGGGGGACTCACCGGTACTTC. Its protein product is CAWSGGTHRYF.

This clone was seen only once. The chain recombines TRBV7-3 with TRBJ2-1; 8 bases are shared with TRBD2. The germline CDR1 and CDR2 sequences are SGHTA and FQGTGA. CDR3 length equals 15 residues. The V gene end was trimmed by 5 bases and the J gene end by 7 bases; junction bases not matched to a gene: 10. CDR3 amino acids: CASSLLSGMVNEQFF. CDR3 nucleotide sequence: TGTGCCAGCAGCCTTCTTAGCGGGATGGTGAATGAGCAGTTCTTC.

The chain uses TRBV25-1 and TRBJ1-1; possible D gene TRBD1, 5 bases. V was cut by 10 bases and J by 5 bases, with 20 bases left in between. CDR1 MGHDK and CDR2 SYGVNS come from the germline V gene. There are 14 residues in the CDR3. The CDR3 reads CATGGGIGATEAFF. CDR3 nucleotides: TGTGCCACCGGGGGGGGTATTGGGGCGACTGAAGCTTTCTTT.

The chain joins TRBV5-6 to TRBJ2-1; a weak D match, TRBD2 (6 bases). This CDR3 is 15 amino acids long. Looked up from germline, CDR1 is SGHDT and CDR2 is YYEEEE. The V gene lost 4 bases and the J gene lost 2 bases, with 13 bases spanning the gap. The CDR3 here is CASSTTSSTYNEQFF. CDR3 sequence (DNA): TGTGCCAGCAGCACCACTAGCTCCACCTACAATGAGCAGTTCTTC.

The V gene is TRBV7-2, the J gene TRBJ2-3, with D possibly matching TRBD2 (5 bases). The CDR3 spans 14 residues. Trimming left V 7 bases short and J 1 base short, with 12 bases between. Looked up from germline, CDR1 is SGHTA and CDR2 is FQGNSA. This CDR3 reads CASMERAGTDTQYF. CDR3 sequence (DNA): TGTGCCAGCATGGAGAGGGCCGGCACAGATACGCAGTATTTT.

The chain combines TRBV6-2 or TRBV6-3 with TRBJ1-2; tentatively, D is TRBD1 (6 bases). V lost 5 bases and J lost 6, with 13 bases in between. CDR1 is MNHEY and CDR2 is SVGEGT in the germline V gene. The CDR3 extends over 13 amino acids. CDR3 loop: CASSRQGPHGYTF. The CDR3 DNA follows: TGTGCCAGCAGTCGCCAGGGGCCCCATGGCTACACCTTC.

V usage is TRBV4-2 and J usage is TRBJ2-7; tentative D call: TRBD2 (5 bases). Germline CDR1 and CDR2: LGHNA and YNFKEQ. The CDR3 is 15 amino acids. V lost 3 bases, J lost 4 bases, and 16 bases lay in between. The CDR3: CASSQDLLVQYEQYF. CDR3 bases: TGTGCCAGCAGCCAGGATCTACTAGTTCAGTACGAGCAGTACTTC.

This clone appeared once. The gene calls are TRBV7-2 and TRBJ2-1, with D perhaps matching TRBD2 (6 bases). This CDR3 contains 15 residues. Per germline, CDR1 SGHTA and CDR2 FQGNSA. Trimming took 2 bases from V and 6 from J, leaving 14 bases between them. The CDR3: CASSLSGLASNEQFF. CDR3 DNA: TGTGCCAGCAGCTTATCAGGGCTAGCGAGCAATGAGCAGTTCTTC.

This chain uses TRBV18 with TRBJ2-1; the match to TRBD1 covers 7 bases. Germline values: CDR1 KGHSH, CDR2 LQKENI. The CDR3 is 14 amino acids. Trimming cost V 3 bases and J 6 bases; bases outside gene matches: 5. The CDR3 loop reads CASSPFGTVNEQFF. CDR3 coding DNA: TGTGCCAGCTCACCCTTTGGGACAGTCAATGAGCAGTTCTTC.

The count of this clone is one. The genes are TRBV3-1 (or the pseudogene TRBV3-2) and TRBJ1-2; TRBD1 matches 7 bases. CDR1 is LGHDT and CDR2 is YNNKEL in the germline V gene (reference sequence). The CDR3 length is 13 residues. With 4 bases clipped from V and 4 bases from J, the junction kept 3 bases outside the gene matches. The CDR3 is CASSPQGVYGYTF. Here the CDR3 DNA reads TGTGCCAGCAGCCCTCAGGGGGTCTATGGCTACACCTTC.

The gene calls are TRBV4-3 and TRBJ2-7; 13 bases map to TRBD2. With 0 bases clipped from V and 8 bases from J, the junction kept 4 bases outside the gene matches. This CDR3 is 15 amino acids long. Germline loops: CDR1 LGHNA, CDR2 YSLEER. CDR3 bases: TGCGCCAGCAGCCAAGATTCGACTAGCGGGAGGAAGCAGTACTTC. The encoded protein is CASSQDSTSGRKQYF.

This clone was recorded once. The chain joins TRBV13 to TRBJ1-2; weak D call: TRBD1 (5 bases). Germline-derived CDR1 and CDR2 are PRHDT and FYEKMQ (reference sequence). The CDR3 consists of 14 residues. V was shortened by 0 bases and J by 4 bases, with 9 bases between the two germline ends. CDR3 protein: CASSLGRAAYGYTF. The CDR3 DNA follows: TGTGCCAGCAGCTTAGGCAGGGCTGCCTATGGCTACACCTTC.

The chain uses TRBV5-4 and TRBJ1-6; 7 bases are a match to TRBD1. Trimming at V came to 1 base and at J to 10 bases, leaving 2 bases not matched to a gene. CDR1 is SGHNT and CDR2 is YYREEE in the germline V gene (reference sequence). This CDR3 region has 13 residues. The CDR3 region is CASSLTGASPLHF. In nucleotides, the CDR3 is TGTGCCAGCAGCTTGACAGGGGCCTCACCCCTCCACTTT.